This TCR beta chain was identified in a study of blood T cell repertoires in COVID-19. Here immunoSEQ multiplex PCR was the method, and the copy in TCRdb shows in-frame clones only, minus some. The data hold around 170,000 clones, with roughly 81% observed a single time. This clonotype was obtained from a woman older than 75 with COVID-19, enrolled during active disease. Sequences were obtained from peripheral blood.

The DNA for the CDR3 is TGTGCCAGCAGTTTATCTCATAGTGCGTACGAGCAGTACTTC. Encoded protein: CASSLSHSAYEQYF. This rearrangement joins TRBV27 to TRBJ2-7; D is unresolved. The germline V gene has CDR1 MNHEY and CDR2 SMNVEV (reference sequence). CDR3 length: 14 residues. The ends were cut back, 0 bases at V and 4 bases at J, with 10 bases in the middle.